This TCR beta chain appears in the sequencing data of a study of cytomegalovirus exposure and HLA in healthy donors. This PCR relied on a set of 60 Vbeta primers and 13 Jbeta primers. Produced via immunoSEQ multiplex PCR; TCRdb's table is partial and in-frame only. The sample spans 60,000 to 75,000 clones; the ten largest clones claim approximately 1.7%. V lost 4 bases and J lost 5, with 14 bases in between. This CDR3 region has 15 residues. Per germline, CDR1 SNHLY and CDR2 FYNNEI. The source material was PBMCs. The chain joins TRBV2 to TRBJ2-2; D remains unclear. The clonotype originates from a woman aged 25 to 39 in good health and CMV-seronegative. The CDR3 loop reads CASSVNRGRTGELFF. Written as DNA, the CDR3 is TGTGCCAGCAGTGTAAACCGAGGAAGGACCGGGGAGCTGTTTTTT. The full variable domain, with the rest looked up from reference TRBV2 and TRBJ2-2, is EPEVTQTPSHQVTQMGQEVILRCVPISNHLYFYWYRQILGQKVEFLVSFYNNEISEKSEIFDDQFSVERPDGSNFTLKIRSTKLEDSAMYFCASSVNRGRTGELFFGEGSRLTVL.